This T cell receptor beta chain came from a study of control samples from healthy donors and cancer patients. Clones were read by immunoSEQ multiplex PCR, and TCRdb kept only the in-frame ones, dropping some. This table holds more than 70,000 clones, roughly nine tenths found once. CDR3 size: 12 residues. The V and J ends lost 9 bases and 12 bases respectively, with 17 bases between them. Germline-derived CDR1 and CDR2 are SNHLY and FYNNEI. The chain joins TRBV2 to TRBJ2-2; possible D gene TRBD2, 5 bases. What was sequenced was blood. The receptor was derived from a woman aged 25 to 39 in good health. The CDR3 spells CASEEGGSQLFF. DNA of the CDR3: TGTGCCAGTGAAGAGGGCGGTTCCCAGCTGTTTTTT. The variable domain in full, completed from reference TRBV2 and TRBJ2-2, reads EPEVTQTPSHQVTQMGQEVILRCVPISNHLYFYWYRQILGQKVEFLVSFYNNEISEKSEIFDDQFSVERPDGSNFTLKIRSTKLEDSAMYFCASEEGGSQLFFGEGSRLTVL.